A single sample gave rise to the 24 T cell receptor beta chains below, sequenced in a study of neurological immune-mediated disorders. Each CDR3 protein gets one entry after TCRdb re-called the 5' RACE reads with MiXCR. Of 66,000 or so distinct CDR3 sequences listed, nearly 3.5% are singletons. What was sequenced was PBMCs. The receptor set was obtained from a man aged 35-49 years with multiple sclerosis.

This clonotype has at least ten counts. J is TRBJ1-2 and V is TRBV18; TRBD1 might be the D (5 bases). Trimming removed 6 bases at V and 4 bases at J, with 15 bases between. The CDR3 is made up of 14 amino acids. Germline V lookup: CDR1 KGHSH, CDR2 LQKENI. As DNA, the CDR3 is TGTGCCAGCTCCCTAGGAGGGGTGGTCTATGGCTACACCTTC. Encoded protein: CASSLGGVVYGYTF.

This clonotype was observed many times. This chain connects TRBV12-3 or TRBV12-4 to TRBJ1-2; TRBD1 is a possible D gene (5 bases). This CDR3 is built from 13 residues. V was trimmed by 1 base and J by 9 bases, leaving 12 bases between them. The CDR3 DNA sequence: TGTGCCAGCAGTTTAGGACAGTCCTTTAGCTACACCTTC. The encoded protein is CASSLGQSFSYTF.

This clonotype has a count of ten or more. This chain links TRBV15 with TRBJ1-6; D remains ambiguous. The CDR3 is 15 amino acids. Germline CDR1 is LNHNV and CDR2 is YYDKDF (reference sequence). Trimming removed 1 base at V and 1 base at J, with 5 bases between. In nucleotides, the CDR3 is TGTGCCACCAGCAGAGTAGGGTCCTATAATTCACCCCTCCACTTT. Protein product: CATSRVGSYNSPLHF.

This clonotype has ten or more counts. The chain joins TRBV5-1 to TRBJ1-4; TRBD1 is a possible D gene (6 bases). Germline V gives CDR1 SGHRS, CDR2 YFSETQ. The ends were cut back, 2 bases at V and 6 bases at J, with 8 bases in the middle. There are 13 residues in the CDR3. The CDR3, as DNA: TGCGCCAGCAGCTTCAGGGGAGATGAAAAACTGTTTTTT. Residues: CASSFRGDEKLFF.

This clonotype came up many times. The chain links TRBV6-5 to TRBJ1-2; D perhaps matches TRBD1 (6 bases). V lost 3 bases and J lost 8, with 19 bases in between. The germline V gene has CDR1 MNHEY and CDR2 SVGAGI. The CDR3 is 15 residues long. CDR3 nucleotide sequence: TGTGCCAGCAGTTATTCAGGGGTGCTCTCATCCGGCTACACCTTC. Protein: CASSYSGVLSSGYTF.

This clonotype was counted many times. This sequence joins TRBV27 and TRBJ2-1; 10 bases fit TRBD1. Trimming cost V 4 bases and J 6 bases; bases outside gene matches: 3. The V gene's germline CDR1 is MNHEY and CDR2 SMNVEV (reference sequence). This CDR3 has 14 amino acids. The DNA of the CDR3 is TGTGCCAGCAGTTGGGGACAGGGGTTCAATGAGCAGTTCTTC. Its translation: CASSWGQGFNEQFF.

This clonotype has ten or more counts. The CDR3 DNA sequence: TGTGCCAGCTCTCCCCTCGATGGCAATCAGCCCCAGCATTTT. Amino acid sequence: CASSPLDGNQPQHF. This chain connects TRBV18 to TRBJ1-5, with D unresolved. Trimming left V 6 bases short and J 2 bases short, with 11 bases between. Germline assignment: CDR1 KGHSH and CDR2 LQKENI. This CDR3 has 14 amino acids.

This clonotype was seen many times. The chain links TRBV15 to TRBJ2-7, with D hard to call. Germline CDR1 and CDR2: LNHNV and YYDKDF (reference sequence). The CDR3 length is 13 residues. V was shortened by 3 bases and J by 6 bases, with 12 bases between the two germline ends. CDR3 coding DNA: TGTGCCACCAGCAGGTTTCAGGTCTCCGAGCAGTACTTC. Protein sequence: CATSRFQVSEQYF.

This clonotype showed up many times. The chain joins TRBV5-1 to TRBJ1-1; D remains unclear. The CDR3 runs to 13 residues. Germline CDR1 is SGHRS and CDR2 is YFSETQ. Trimming removed 7 bases from V and 3 bases from J, with 13 bases in between. In DNA, the CDR3 is TGCGCCAGCGGTTACATCGGGGACACTGAAGCTTTCTTT. Translated, it gives CASGYIGDTEAFF.

V usage is TRBV9 and J usage is TRBJ1-3; D gene uncertain. There are 15 residues in the CDR3. The germline gives CDR1 SGDLS, CDR2 YYNGEE. V was clipped by 1 base and J by 8 bases, with 16 bases between them. The CDR3: CASSVKAAGIDTIYF. In DNA form, the CDR3 reads TGTGCCAGCAGCGTAAAGGCGGCAGGCATTGACACCATATATTTT.

This clonotype was seen ten or more times. The V call is TRBV20-1, the J call TRBJ1-5; possibly TRBD1 for D (6 bases). Germline lookup yields CDR1 DFQATT and CDR2 SNEGSKA (reference sequence). V lost 6 bases and J 3 bases, leaving 18 bases between the germline ends. CDR3 length equals 15 residues. The CDR3, as DNA: TGCAGTGCCCAAGACGGGACATTGACCAATCAGCCCCAGCATTTT. This encodes CSAQDGTLTNQPQHF.

This clonotype was seen many times. This chain uses TRBV12-3 or TRBV12-4 with TRBJ2-5, with 10 bases identical to TRBD1. The ends lost 5 bases at V and 6 bases at J; junction bases unmatched: 6. The CDR3 contains 14 residues. CDR3 residues: CASSPGQGLQTQYF. The CDR3 nucleotides are TGTGCCAGCAGTCCGGGACAGGGGTTGCAGACCCAGTACTTC.

This clonotype was picked up many times. The CDR3 is CASSSSYNTGELFF. CDR3 sequence (DNA): TGTGCCAGCAGTTCGTCCTATAACACCGGGGAGCTGTTTTTT. The rearrangement uses TRBV6-2 or TRBV6-3 and TRBJ2-2; no clear D gene. The germline V gene encodes CDR1 MNHEY and CDR2 SVGEGT. The CDR3 is 14 amino acids. V lost 4 bases and J lost 2, with 8 bases in between.

At least ten counts were recorded for this clonotype. This chain connects TRBV5-1 to TRBJ2-7; possible D gene TRBD1, 6 bases. The CDR3 consists of 13 residues. The ends were cut back, 0 bases at V and 7 bases at J, with 11 bases in the middle. Germline lookup yields CDR1 SGHRS and CDR2 YFSETQ. Written as DNA, the CDR3 is TGCGCCAGCAGCTTGGGGGGGCCGGGAGAGCAGTACTTC. Its protein product is CASSLGGPGEQYF.

This clonotype showed up many times. This chain links TRBV12-3 or TRBV12-4 with TRBJ2-1; 10 positions agree with TRBD2. J gave up 7 bases and V 4 bases, and 7 bases lay outside the gene matches. This CDR3 region has 15 residues. CDR3: CASSSLAGFRNEQFF. CDR3 DNA: TGTGCCAGCAGTTCACTAGCGGGGTTCAGGAATGAGCAGTTCTTC.

This clonotype was counted many times. The chain employs TRBV5-1 and TRBJ2-7; D not certain. CDR1 and CDR2 (germline): SGHRS, YFSETQ. The CDR3 is made up of 15 amino acids. V was trimmed by 0 bases and J by 1 base, leaving 11 bases between them. The CDR3 loop is CASSLDVARSYEQYF. The DNA of the CDR3 is TGCGCCAGCAGCTTGGATGTAGCCAGATCCTACGAGCAGTACTTC.

This clonotype was counted at least ten times. J is TRBJ1-5 and V is TRBV6-6; 9 bases fit TRBD1. The germline V gene has CDR1 MNHNY and CDR2 SVGAGI (reference sequence). With V trimmed by 5 bases and J by 5 bases, 4 bases remained unmatched. This CDR3 has 14 residues. The CDR3 DNA follows: TGTGCCAGCAGTACGGGACAGGGCTATCAGCCCCAGCATTTT. It codes for CASSTGQGYQPQHF.

This clonotype appeared many times. The chain couples TRBV12-3 or TRBV12-4 to TRBJ2-5; D is tentatively TRBD1 or TRBD2 (5 bases each). The CDR3 extends over 15 amino acids. The V end was cut by 6 bases, the J end by 4 bases, with 18 bases between. CDR3 amino acids: CASRGDSQKGETQYF. Here the CDR3 DNA reads TGTGCCAGCAGGGGGGATAGCCAGAAGGGAGAGACCCAGTACTTC.

This clonotype was counted ten times or more. The chain is built from TRBV5-6 and TRBJ2-1; no clear D. This CDR3 is 13 amino acids long. Trimming left V 1 base short and J 6 bases short, with 8 bases between. CDR1 is SGHDT, CDR2 YYEEEE, per germline. The CDR3 sequence is CASSLQHTNEQFF. CDR3 DNA: TGTGCCAGCAGCTTGCAACACACCAATGAGCAGTTCTTC.

The V gene is TRBV9, the J gene TRBJ2-2; 10 bases fit TRBD1. The trim removed 4 bases at V and 4 bases at J, leaving 7 bases unmatched. This CDR3 has 16 amino acids. Germline lookup yields CDR1 SGDLS and CDR2 YYNGEE. The chain's CDR3 is CASSFQRTGGTGELFF. CDR3 DNA sequence: TGTGCCAGCAGCTTCCAACGGACAGGGGGCACCGGGGAGCTGTTTTTT.

This clonotype was detected many times. The chain couples TRBV5-1 to TRBJ1-4; the D gene is possibly TRBD1 (6 bases). Deletions cut 0 bases from V and 8 bases from J, with 11 bases between. CDR3 length: 14 residues. Germline V gene lookup returns CDR1 SGHRS and CDR2 YFSETQ. This CDR3 is CASSLAGVEEKLFF. CDR3 sequence (DNA): TGCGCCAGCAGCTTGGCAGGGGTGGAGGAAAAACTGTTTTTT.

The sample holds many counts of this clonotype. The rearrangement links TRBV20-1 to TRBJ1-2, with TRBD1 matching over 7 bases. The trim removed 1 base at V and 4 bases at J, leaving 6 bases unmatched. This CDR3 has 14 amino acids. Germline V gene lookup returns CDR1 DFQATT and CDR2 SNEGSKA (reference sequence). This CDR3 is CSARARTGIYGYTF. In nucleotides, the CDR3 is TGCAGTGCTAGAGCCCGGACAGGCATCTATGGCTACACCTTC.

This clonotype was detected many times. The chain links TRBV7-2 to TRBJ2-7, with D possibly matching TRBD2 (7 bases). V lost 5 bases to trimming and J lost 0 bases, with 17 bases between them. Germline CDR1 is SGHTA and CDR2 is FQGNSA. The CDR3 is 16 residues long. This chain's CDR3 is CASSPWGGPSSYEQYF. CDR3 in DNA: TGTGCCAGCAGCCCTTGGGGGGGGCCGAGCTCCTACGAGCAGTACTTC.

This clonotype was detected ten times or more. This chain joins TRBV6-5 and TRBJ1-6; the D is unclear. CDR3 size: 15 residues. Looked up from germline, CDR1 is MNHEY and CDR2 is SVGAGI. V dropped 4 bases and J dropped 10 bases, with 17 bases sitting between them. The DNA for the CDR3 is TGTGCCAGCAGTTTGGGCGCACCAATAAGATCACCCCTCCACTTT. Its translation is CASSLGAPIRSPLHF.